This passage covers 21 T cell receptor beta chains from one sample sequenced in a study of patients and donors after allogeneic stem cell transplantation. TCRdb passed the RT-PCR reads through MiXCR, listing each CDR3 protein once. The table shows about 200,000 distinct CDR3 sequences, with less than 45% occurring only once. Input material: blood, either unsorted or a sorted T cell fraction (not recorded which). The source of these receptors is a human donor who was either an allogeneic HSCT recipient or a stem cell or donor lymphocyte infusion donor (not recorded which). It is not recorded whose cells these are; they may come from a transplant donor.

This clonotype occurred a few times. This rearrangement joins TRBV10-3 to TRBJ1-6; D is uncertain. The CDR3 extends over 13 amino acids. The germline gives CDR1 ENHRY, CDR2 SYGVKD. V was trimmed by 7 bases and J by 7 bases, leaving 11 bases between them. The CDR3 DNA reads as TGTGCCATCACGGGAGTGGAAAATTCACCCCTCCACTTT. Translation gives CAITGVENSPLHF.

The genes are TRBV7-2 and TRBJ2-5, with 8 bases identical to TRBD2. This CDR3 region has 15 residues. CDR1 and CDR2 from the germline V gene are SGHTA and FQGNSA. V trimming: 4 bases; J trimming: 4 bases; junction bases outside the gene matches: 8. The CDR3 DNA sequence: TGTGCCAGCAGCTCGGGGGGAGCGGGAGCAGAGACCCAGTACTTC. Protein product: CASSSGGAGAETQYF.

This clonotype was recorded a few times. The chain employs TRBV5-1 and TRBJ2-2; 7 positions agree with TRBD2. V was clipped by 0 bases and J by 3 bases; unmatched bases: 8. Germline V lookup: CDR1 SGHRS, CDR2 YFSETQ. CDR3 length: 17 residues. CDR3 DNA sequence: TGCGCCAGCAGCTTGGTTGCTAGCGGATGGGACACCGGGGAGCTGTTTTTT. Encoded protein: CASSLVASGWDTGELFF. The full variable domain, rest sourced from reference TRBV5-1 and TRBJ2-2, is KAGVTQTPRYLIKTRGQQVTLSCSPISGHRSVSWYQQTPGQGLQFLFEYFSETQRNKGNFPGRFSGRQFSNSRSEMNVSTLELGDSALYLCASSLVASGWDTGELFFGEGSRLTVL.

The V and J genes are TRBV10-3 and TRBJ1-1, with 9 bases fitting TRBD1. This CDR3 contains 13 residues. Germline V gene lookup returns CDR1 ENHRY and CDR2 SYGVKD. With V trimmed by 9 bases and J by 5 bases, 7 bases remained unmatched. The CDR3, as DNA: TGTGCCATTAGGACAGGGGTGGGGACTGAAGCTTTCTTT. Translating gives CAIRTGVGTEAFF.

V is TRBV6-2 or TRBV6-3 and J is TRBJ1-1; no clear D. Germline CDR1 reads MNHEY; CDR2 reads SVGEGT. Trimming pared 11 bases from V and 5 bases from J, leaving 18 bases between. The CDR3 is 13 residues long. CDR3 nucleotides: TGTGCCCGAGCGGGGAGGGCAGGTACTGAAGCTTTCTTT. Protein: CARAGRAGTEAFF.

The chain combines TRBV11-1 with TRBJ1-1; 8 bases align to TRBD1. CDR3 size: 16 residues. The J segment lost 2 bases and the V segment lost 5 bases, leaving 10 bases of the junction unmatched. Germline CDR1 reads SGHAT; CDR2 reads FQDESV (reference sequence). The CDR3 is CASSERQGIFNTEAFF. DNA for the CDR3: TGTGCCAGCAGCGAGCGACAGGGGATATTCAACACTGAAGCTTTCTTT.

This chain uses TRBV12-3 or TRBV12-4 with TRBJ2-1; TRBD2 matches 7 bases. This CDR3 contains 15 residues. The V and J ends lost 6 bases and 7 bases, in that order; junction bases with no gene match: 12. CDR3 in amino acids: CASSNTRSSGNEQFF. The CDR3 coding sequence is TGTGCCAGCAGCAACACGCGGAGTAGCGGGAATGAGCAGTTCTTC.

The CDR3 sequence is CASSTQGVSYGYTF. CDR3 nucleotides: TGTGCCAGCAGCACCCAGGGTGTGAGCTATGGCTACACCTTC. The chain employs TRBV7-2 and TRBJ1-2; D is possibly TRBD1 (5 bases). Trimming stripped 5 bases from V and 4 bases from J, with 14 bases between. CDR3 length equals 14 residues. Germline CDR1 SGHTA, CDR2 FQGNSA.

The chain joins TRBV28 to TRBJ2-1, with TRBD2 as a possible D gene (5 bases). Germline V gives CDR1 MDHEN, CDR2 SYDVKM. Trimming pared 4 bases from V and 0 bases from J, leaving 10 bases between. The CDR3 totals 15 residues. The CDR3: CASSSMGSSYNEQFF. CDR3 DNA: TGTGCCAGCAGTTCGATGGGGAGCTCCTACAATGAGCAGTTCTTC.

The chain links TRBV10-3 to TRBJ1-2; weak D call: TRBD1 (6 bases). Trimming removed 6 bases from V and 0 bases from J, with 17 bases in between. The CDR3 is 16 residues long. Germline CDR1 ENHRY, CDR2 SYGVKD. The CDR3 bases are TGTGCCATCAGGTTGACAGGACATCTACCTAACTATGGCTACACCTTC. This codes for CAIRLTGHLPNYGYTF.

V and J are TRBV7-6 and TRBJ2-1; 10 bases align to TRBD2. This CDR3 comprises 20 residues. V lost 3 bases, J lost 0 bases, and 14 bases stayed unmatched. Germline CDR1 and CDR2: SGHVS and FNYEAQ. CDR3: CASSFLRPGLAEFSYNEQFF. The CDR3 DNA reads as TGTGCCAGCAGCTTTCTTCGGCCCGGACTAGCGGAATTCTCCTACAATGAGCAGTTCTTC.

This sequence joins TRBV20-1 and TRBJ2-1; TRBD2 matches 10 bases. J gave up 2 bases and V 0 bases, and 4 bases lay outside the gene matches. CDR3 length: 16 residues. Germline lookup yields CDR1 DFQATT and CDR2 SNEGSKA (reference sequence). CDR3 region: CSARDRLAGAYNEQFF. As DNA, the CDR3 is TGCAGTGCTAGAGATCGTCTAGCGGGGGCCTACAATGAGCAGTTCTTC.

The chain has TRBV4-1 and TRBJ1-1; TRBD1 agrees at 7 bases. Germline V lookup: CDR1 MGHRA, CDR2 YSYEKL. With V trimmed by 4 bases and J by 1 base, 6 bases remained unmatched. The CDR3 is 15 amino acids. Here the CDR3 reads CASSREGTANTEAFF. The CDR3 DNA reads TGCGCCAGCAGCCGAGAAGGGACAGCGAACACTGAAGCTTTCTTT.

In its sample, this clonotype was seen a few times. The V gene is TRBV27, the J gene TRBJ1-2, with D possibly TRBD1 on 5 matching bases. V gave up 5 bases and J gave up 5 bases, with 15 bases separating them. In germline, CDR1 is MNHEY, CDR2 SMNVEV (reference sequence). The CDR3 spans 14 residues. CDR3 DNA: TGTGCCAGCAGTCGCGCCGGGACTTGGTATGGCTACACCTTC. This gives the protein CASSRAGTWYGYTF.

This clonotype has ten or more counts. The chain has TRBV12-3 or TRBV12-4 and TRBJ1-5; 9 nucleotides align to TRBD1. The trim removed 6 bases at V and 0 bases at J, leaving 9 bases unmatched. The CDR3 loop spans 17 amino acids. The CDR3 is CASRFRDRVYSNQPQHF. CDR3 in DNA: TGTGCCAGCAGATTCCGGGACAGGGTTTATAGCAATCAGCCCCAGCATTTT.

This clonotype has a handful of counts. The chain uses TRBV27 and TRBJ2-7; 13 bases map to TRBD2. The CDR3 covers 14 residues. V lost 3 bases and J lost 4; bases outside the gene matches: 0. Germline V gives CDR1 MNHEY, CDR2 SMNVEV (reference sequence). The CDR3 is CASSLTSGRYEQYF. CDR3 DNA sequence: TGTGCCAGCAGTTTGACTAGCGGGAGGTACGAGCAGTACTTC.

J is TRBJ2-1 and V is TRBV7-9; weak D call: TRBD2 (6 bases). The CDR3 consists of 16 residues. CDR1 and CDR2 (germline): SEHNR, FQNEAQ (reference sequence). Trimming removed 5 bases from V and 0 bases from J, with 14 bases in between. This CDR3 is CASSGASDLSYNEQFF. CDR3 bases: TGTGCCAGCAGCGGAGCTAGCGATCTCTCCTACAATGAGCAGTTCTTC.

This clonotype was counted between two and nine times. The chain joins TRBV12-3 or TRBV12-4 to TRBJ2-2; D unclear. V was cut by 2 bases and J by 9 bases, with 13 bases left in between. The CDR3 covers 14 residues. CDR3 amino acids: CASSLRVVSRELFF. CDR3 sequence (DNA): TGTGCCAGCAGTTTAAGGGTAGTCAGTCGGGAGCTGTTTTTT.

This clonotype was observed a handful of times. This chain uses TRBV7-9 with TRBJ1-1, with 10 positions matching TRBD1. The length of the CDR3 is 13 residues. Per the germline V gene, CDR1 is SEHNR and CDR2 is FQNEAQ (reference sequence). V shed 6 bases, J shed 5 bases, and the junction held 3 bases outside the gene matches. The CDR3 nucleotides are TGTGCCAGCAGGGGACAGGGGAGGACTGAAGCTTTCTTT. Protein: CASRGQGRTEAFF.

This rearrangement joins TRBV18 to TRBJ2-7, with TRBD1 as a possible D gene (6 bases). There are 15 residues in the CDR3. Between the trimmed V and J ends, which lost 6 bases and 5 bases, there was a span of 20 bases. Per the germline V gene, CDR1 is KGHSH and CDR2 is LQKENI. CDR3 nucleotides: TGTGCCAGCTCCCGGGACATTGGGGGAGCTGACGAGCAGTACTTC. Translating it yields CASSRDIGGADEQYF.

The chain carries TRBV7-3 and TRBJ2-2; 9 bases align to TRBD2. Germline values: CDR1 SGHTA, CDR2 FQGTGA. Trimming took 4 bases from V and 7 from J; bases not matched to a gene: 7. The CDR3 contains 15 residues. The CDR3 sequence is CASSSNSGSGGELFF. The CDR3 region has the DNA TGTGCCAGCAGCTCCAATAGCGGGAGTGGCGGGGAGCTGTTTTTT.